The rows below give T cell receptor beta chains drawn from one sample of a study of cytomegalovirus exposure and HLA in healthy donors. The method was immunoSEQ multiplex PCR; TCRdb's version includes in-frame clones alone and lacks a portion of them. The table lists tens of thousands of clones, around 84% of them singletons. The sample comprised PBMCs. The receptors stem from a man between 65 and 80 years old in good health and CMV-seropositive. Both conserved end residues are part of each CDR3. D genes are given only for firm matches. Size values are once, few and many counts, or a class for expanded clones, and some rows have none.

d_gene	j_gene	abundance	v_gene	CDR3aa	CDR3nt
NA	TRBJ2-1	NA	TRBV18	CASSPPVGERQFF	TGTGCCAGCTCACCACCGGTCGGGGAGCGACAGTTCTTC
TRBD2	TRBJ2-4	medium-sized	TRBV4-1	CASSQERLAGAQYF	TGCGCCAGCAGCCAAGAGAGACTAGCGGGGGCTCAGTACTTC
TRBD2	TRBJ2-7	NA	TRBV19	CASSVGLAGGPAKYYEQYF	TGTGCCAGTAGTGTCGGACTAGCGGGAGGACCAGCAAAATACTACGAGCAGTACTTC
TRBD1	TRBJ1-1	few	TRBV9	CASSVEGTGTGDTEAFF	TGTGCCAGCAGCGTAGAGGGGACAGGGACGGGAGACACTGAAGCTTTCTTT
NA	TRBJ2-2	NA	TRBV4-3	CASSQAAGSRTGELFF	TGCGCCAGCAGCCAAGCGGCGGGATCCCGGACCGGGGAGCTGTTTTTT
NA	TRBJ2-2	NA	TRBV7-8	CASSPRDFSNTGELFF	TGTGCCAGCAGCCCCCGAGACTTTTCGAACACCGGGGAGCTGTTTTTT
TRBD1	TRBJ2-1	once	TRBV19	CASSIRGQAYNEQFF	TGTGCCAGTAGTATAAGAGGACAGGCTTACAATGAGCAGTTCTTC
TRBD2	TRBJ2-1	NA	TRBV10-3	CAIGTSGRYNEQFF	TGTGCCATCGGGACTAGCGGGAGGTACAATGAGCAGTTCTTC
TRBD1	TRBJ2-5	NA	TRBV11-2	CASRSTGAGETQYF	TGTGCCAGCAGATCGACAGGGGCGGGGGAGACCCAGTACTTC
TRBD2	TRBJ2-7	NA	TRBV11-2	CASSSLAGGTYEQYF	TGTGCCAGCAGCTCACTAGCGGGGGGTACCTACGAGCAGTACTTC
NA	TRBJ2-1	NA	TRBV12-2	CASRILGLADYNEQFF	TGTGCAAGTCGCATCCTGGGACTAGCGGACTACAATGAGCAGTTCTTC
NA	TRBJ2-5	NA	TRBV4-1	CASSQDLRSQETQYF	TGCGCCAGCAGCCAAGACCTACGGAGCCAAGAGACCCAGTACTTC
TRBD2	TRBJ2-1	NA	TRBV6-4	CASSGTRSNEQFF	TGTGCCAGCAGCGGGACTAGAAGCAATGAGCAGTTCTTC
NA	TRBJ2-2	NA	TRBV10-3	CAIGDSAAGELFF	TGTGCCATCGGGGACTCTGCCGCCGGGGAGCTGTTTTTT
NA	TRBJ2-3	few	TRBV5-8	CASSQGFTDTQYF	TGTGCCAGCAGCCAGGGTTTCACAGATACGCAGTATTTT
NA	TRBJ1-1	NA	TRBV7-9	CASSFSDTEAFF	TGTGCCAGCAGCTTCTCGGACACTGAAGCTTTCTTT
NA	TRBJ2-1	NA	TRBV7-9	CASCSDYNEQFF	TGTGCCAGCTGTAGCGACTACAATGAGCAGTTCTTC
NA	TRBJ1-3	few	TRBV6-5	CASSYSSTGSGNTIYF	TGTGCCAGCAGTTACTCATCTACAGGCTCTGGAAACACCATATATTTT
TRBD2	TRBJ2-7	NA	TRBV6-5	CASSYVAGGLYEQYF	TGTGCCAGCAGTTACGTAGCGGGGGGCCTCTACGAGCAGTACTTC
TRBD2	TRBJ2-5	NA	TRBV25-1	CASSDLRTSGGAGQYF	TGTGCCAGCAGTGATTTAAGGACTAGCGGGGGGGCGGGCCAGTACTTC
NA	TRBJ1-1	NA	TRBV11-2	CASSLGVNREQAFF	TGTGCCAGCAGCTTAGGGGTAAACAGGGAGCAAGCTTTCTTT
TRBD2	TRBJ2-1	NA	TRBV5-1	CASSLAASGRQYNEQFF	TGCGCCAGCAGCTTGGCGGCTAGCGGGAGGCAATACAATGAGCAGTTCTTC
TRBD1	TRBJ2-2	NA	TRBV6-5	CASSSRQGSTGELFF	TGTGCCAGCAGTTCCAGACAGGGATCTACCGGGGAGCTGTTTTTT
TRBD2	TRBJ2-1	NA	TRBV9	CASSVSGLALNEQFF	TGTGCCAGCAGCGTGTCAGGACTAGCTCTCAATGAGCAGTTCTTC
TRBD2	TRBJ2-5	few	TRBV5-1	CASGGVSGGAAPQETQYF	TGCGCCAGCGGCGGGGTTAGCGGGGGGGCGGCACCTCAAGAGACCCAGTACTTC
TRBD2	TRBJ2-3	NA	TRBV7-3	CASRASGRADTQYF	TGTGCCAGCAGGGCTAGCGGGAGGGCAGATACGCAGTATTTT
NA	TRBJ2-5	NA	TRBV6-6	CASGTGSETQYF	TGTGCCAGCGGTACAGGGAGCGAGACCCAGTACTTC
TRBD2	TRBJ2-5	NA	TRBV29-1	CSVEDWGGRGIKTQYF	TGCAGCGTTGAAGATTGGGGCGGGAGGGGTATCAAGACCCAGTACTTC
NA	TRBJ2-2	NA	TRBV11-2	CASSSFTGNTGELFF	TGTGCCAGCAGCTCCTTCACAGGAAACACCGGGGAGCTGTTTTTT
NA	TRBJ2-7	once	TRBV10-3	CAIKGQGYSSYEQYF	TGTGCCATCAAGGGGCAGGGATACAGCTCCTACGAGCAGTACTTC
NA	TRBJ2-1	NA	TRBV18	CASSPAGRSSYNEQFF	TGTGCCAGCTCACCCGCGGGACGGAGCTCCTACAATGAGCAGTTCTTC
TRBD1	TRBJ1-2	NA	TRBV4-1	CASSLPRTGSNYGYTF	TGCGCCAGCAGCCTTCCAAGGACAGGGTCTAACTATGGCTACACCTTC
NA	TRBJ1-3	NA	TRBV6-5	CASSYSRRSSGNTIYF	TGTGCCAGCAGTTACTCGAGGCGGAGCTCTGGAAACACCATATATTTT
NA	TRBJ2-1	NA	TRBV7-3	CASSSSQAPYNEQFF	TGTGCCAGCAGCTCGTCACAGGCTCCCTACAATGAGCAGTTCTTC
TRBD1	TRBJ1-3	once	TRBV23-1	CASSPLLTGHSGNTIYF	TGCGCCAGCAGTCCACTTTTGACAGGGCACTCTGGAAACACCATATATTTT
TRBD1	TRBJ1-1	few	TRBV18	CASSLRQGYDTEAFF	TGTGCCAGCTCATTACGACAGGGGTACGACACTGAAGCTTTCTTT
NA	TRBJ1-2	NA	TRBV29-1	CSVQYNYGYTF	TGCAGCGTACAGTACAACTATGGCTACACCTTC
TRBD2	TRBJ2-3	NA	TRBV6-1	CASVSGGSTDTQYF	TGTGCCAGCGTAAGCGGGGGTAGCACAGATACGCAGTATTTT
TRBD1	TRBJ1-2	NA	TRBV28	CASGSRQGSYGYTF	TGTGCCAGCGGATCCAGACAGGGGAGCTATGGCTACACCTTC
NA	TRBJ2-7	NA	TRBV7-3	CASSLLQGPHEQYF	TGTGCCAGCAGCTTATTACAGGGACCCCACGAGCAGTACTTC
NA	TRBJ2-5	few	TRBV7-6	CASSLAPQPKETQYF	TGTGCCAGCAGCTTAGCCCCACAGCCAAAAGAGACCCAGTACTTC
TRBD1	TRBJ2-7	NA	TRBV7-9	CASSLGTGLGSYEQYF	TGTGCCAGCAGCTTAGGGACAGGCCTAGGCTCCTACGAGCAGTACTTC
NA	TRBJ2-5	once	TRBV23-1	CASSQTPLGRAQYF	TGCGCCAGCAGTCAAACCCCCCTCGGCAGGGCCCAGTACTTC
TRBD2	TRBJ2-5	NA	TRBV2	CASNGGLPRNQETQYF	TGTGCCAGCAATGGGGGACTACCGAGAAATCAAGAGACCCAGTACTTC
TRBD2	TRBJ2-3	NA	TRBV7-6	CASSLAGGGGTDTQYF	TGTGCCAGCAGCTTAGCAGGTGGGGGGGGCACAGATACGCAGTATTTT
TRBD2	TRBJ2-3	NA	TRBV29-1	CSVIKGSGSADTQYF	TGCAGCGTAATAAAGGGTAGCGGGAGTGCAGATACGCAGTATTTT
TRBD1	TRBJ1-2	NA	TRBV9	CASSVAGTGAGYTF	TGTGCCAGCAGCGTAGCGGGGACAGGGGCCGGCTACACCTTC
NA	TRBJ1-1	few	TRBV10-3	CAIWRRESSEAFF	TGTGCCATCTGGCGACGGGAGTCCTCTGAAGCTTTCTTT
NA	TRBJ2-7	NA	TRBV20-1	CSAPYSYEQYF	TGCAGTGCCCCTTACTCCTACGAGCAGTACTTC
TRBD1	TRBJ2-5	NA	TRBV15	CATSRNRDRGRETQYF	TGTGCCACCAGCAGGAACCGGGACAGGGGTAGGGAGACCCAGTACTTC
TRBD1	TRBJ2-1	NA	TRBV5-6	CASSLWDRRYNEQFF	TGTGCCAGCAGCTTATGGGACAGAAGGTACAATGAGCAGTTCTTC
TRBD1	TRBJ2-7	NA	TRBV4-2	CASSQQLGQGYEQYF	TGTGCCAGCAGCCAACAACTCGGACAGGGCTACGAGCAGTACTTC
TRBD2	TRBJ2-3	NA	TRBV29-1	CSGASGSGTDTQYF	TGCAGCGGTGCTAGCGGGAGCGGCACAGATACGCAGTATTTT